One sample yielded the 32 T cell receptor beta chains listed below, sequenced in a study of T cell changes during pregnancy in multiple sclerosis (dated by TCRdb to the late 2010s). Library creation used the immunoSEQ multiplex PCR assay. TCRdb mirrors the immuneACCESS table, restricted to in-frame sequences. Some clones are absent from its copies; in checked studies, under half trace to an unresolved V gene, and the reason for the others is unknown. Here the sample has around 50,000 clones; 92% occur a single time. The ten top clones hold 0.15% to 0.2% of the sample. This material consisted of CD4+ T cells from peripheral blood mononuclear cells, taken in the second trimester of pregnancy. These receptor sequences come from a female donor with multiple sclerosis, enrolled in a pregnancy study.

The V gene is TRBV7-8, the J gene TRBJ2-1; 10 positions match TRBD2. Germline loops: CDR1 SGHVS, CDR2 FQNEAQ. CDR3 length equals 15 residues. Losses at the gene ends were 5 bases for V and 7 bases for J; bases not matched to a gene: 8. In DNA, the CDR3 is TGTGCCAGCAGCAGACCCGAAGCGGGGGGGAATGAGCAGTTCTTC. This sequence encodes CASSRPEAGGNEQFF.

The chain couples TRBV2 to TRBJ2-5; D remains unclear. CDR1 and CDR2 from the germline V gene are SNHLY and FYNNEI. The CDR3 has 12 residues. V was pared by 5 bases and J by 5 bases, with 9 bases between. The CDR3 protein is CASSLAVETQYF. CDR3 bases: TGTGCCAGCAGTTTAGCCGTTGAGACCCAGTACTTC.

The rearrangement joins TRBV2 to TRBJ2-4; D perhaps matches TRBD1 (6 bases). The CDR3 consists of 13 residues. CDR1 and CDR2 from the germline V gene are SNHLY and FYNNEI. The V end lost 4 bases, the J end lost 3 bases, and 7 bases lay between the germline ends. The CDR3 sequence is CASSAGVKNIQYF. CDR3 coding DNA: TGTGCCAGCAGTGCAGGGGTCAAAAACATTCAGTACTTC. Using reference TRBV2 and TRBJ2-4 for the parts outside the CDR3, the full variable domain is EPEVTQTPSHQVTQMGQEVILRCVPISNHLYFYWYRQILGQKVEFLVSFYNNEISEKSEIFDDQFSVERPDGSNFTLKIRSTKLEDSAMYFCASSAGVKNIQYFGAGTRLSVL.

This clone is a singleton in its sample. The rearrangement joins TRBV5-1 to TRBJ2-1; TRBD1 aligns across 7 bases. V gave up 0 bases and J gave up 7 bases; unmatched junction bases: 7. CDR1 is SGHRS and CDR2 is YFSETQ in the germline V gene. The CDR3 spans 15 residues. CDR3 residues: CASSLGQGLGNEQFF. The CDR3 nucleotides read TGCGCCAGCAGCTTGGGACAGGGCCTCGGGAATGAGCAGTTCTTC.

J is TRBJ1-2 and V is TRBV5-1, with TRBD1 matching over 7 bases. V shed 6 bases, J shed 0 bases, and the junction held 5 bases outside the gene matches. CDR1 is SGHRS, CDR2 YFSETQ, per germline. This CDR3 is built from 14 residues. The CDR3 region is CASTPGGANYGYTF. The CDR3 DNA reads as TGCGCCAGCACCCCAGGGGGAGCTAACTATGGCTACACCTTC. The full variable domain, completed using reference TRBV5-1 and TRBJ1-2, is KAGVTQTPRYLIKTRGQQVTLSCSPISGHRSVSWYQQTPGQGLQFLFEYFSETQRNKGNFPGRFSGRQFSNSRSEMNVSTLELGDSALYLCASTPGGANYGYTFGSGTRLTVV.

V is TRBV30 and J is TRBJ1-1; no clear D gene. This CDR3 has 12 residues. CDR1 is GTSNPN and CDR2 is SVGIG in the germline V gene (reference sequence). The V end was cut by 3 bases, the J end by 8 bases, with 13 bases between. This CDR3 reads CAWRGARAEAFF. CDR3 nucleotide sequence: TGTGCCTGGAGGGGAGCTCGAGCGGAAGCTTTCTTT. The full variable domain, its missing parts supplied by reference TRBV30 and TRBJ1-1, is SQTIHQWPATLVQPVGSPLSLECTVEGTSNPNLYWYRQAAGRGLQLLFYSVGIGQISSEVPQNLSASRPQDRQFILSSKKLLLSDSGFYLCAWRGARAEAFFGQGTRLTVV.

The CDR3 sequence: CASSPGGARNTEAFF. DNA for the CDR3: TGTGCCAGCTCACCGGGGGGGGCTCGGAACACTGAAGCTTTCTTT. This sequence joins TRBV18 and TRBJ1-1, with D perhaps matching TRBD1 (6 bases). CDR1 is KGHSH and CDR2 is LQKENI in the germline V gene. This CDR3 region has 15 residues. Trimming removed 3 bases at V and 1 base at J, with 12 bases between.

This clone was seen once. The chain has TRBV30 and TRBJ2-6; D perhaps matches TRBD2 (5 bases). Germline lookup yields CDR1 GTSNPN and CDR2 SVGIG (reference sequence). CDR3 length equals 17 residues. The V and J ends lost 2 bases and 0 bases respectively, with 14 bases between them. CDR3 coding DNA: TGTGCCTGGAGTAAGGAGGCCTTAGTCTCTGGGGCCAACGTCCTGACTTTC. It specifies CAWSKEALVSGANVLTF. The full variable domain, with the rest looked up from reference TRBV30 and TRBJ2-6, is SQTIHQWPATLVQPVGSPLSLECTVEGTSNPNLYWYRQAAGRGLQLLFYSVGIGQISSEVPQNLSASRPQDRQFILSSKKLLLSDSGFYLCAWSKEALVSGANVLTFGAGSRLTVL.

This clone was counted between two and nine times. V usage is TRBV27 and J usage is TRBJ1-5; 8 nucleotides agree with TRBD1. The V and J ends lost 6 bases and 1 base, in that order; junction bases with no gene match: 14. Germline assignment: CDR1 MNHEY and CDR2 SMNVEV (reference sequence). The CDR3 covers 18 residues. The CDR3, as DNA: TGTGCCAGCAGCATATACGGACAGGGACAATACAGCAATCAGCCCCAGCATTTT. Its translation: CASSIYGQGQYSNQPQHF.

The chain has TRBV19 and TRBJ1-3; D call uncertain. The length of the CDR3 is 12 residues. Germline CDR1 and CDR2: LNHDA and SQIVND (reference sequence). The V gene lost 3 bases and the J gene lost 4 bases, with 4 bases spanning the gap. Here the CDR3 DNA reads TGTGCCAGTAGTATCGTCGGAAACACCATATATTTT. It is translated as CASSIVGNTIYF.

This clone was counted once. The CDR3 spells CASSYPGSFNEQFF. In nucleotides, the CDR3 is TGTGCCAGCAGCTATCCCGGGAGTTTCAATGAGCAGTTCTTC. The rearrangement uses TRBV11-2 and TRBJ2-1; possible D gene TRBD2, 6 bases. This CDR3 contains 14 residues. Per germline, CDR1 SGHAT and CDR2 FQNNGV. Trimming removed 4 bases from V and 6 bases from J, with 13 bases in between.

This chain connects TRBV28 to TRBJ2-7; D not certain. The CDR3 loop spans 14 amino acids. Per the germline V gene, CDR1 is MDHEN and CDR2 is SYDVKM. V dropped 4 bases and J dropped 1 base, with 11 bases sitting between them. Here the CDR3 reads CASSSPGWSYEQYF. Written as DNA, the CDR3 is TGTGCCAGCAGTTCCCCCGGTTGGTCCTACGAGCAGTACTTC. Full variable domain (outside the CDR3, taken from reference TRBV28 and TRBJ2-7): DVKVTQSSRYLVKRTGEKVFLECVQDMDHENMFWYRQDPGLGLRLIYFSYDVKMKEKGDIPEGYSVSREKKERFSLILESASTNQTSMYLCASSSPGWSYEQYFGPGTRLTVT.

V usage is TRBV7-9 and J usage is TRBJ1-4; 8 bases are shared with TRBD1. Germline loops: CDR1 SEHNR, CDR2 FQNEAQ (reference sequence). This CDR3 region has 15 residues. Germline trimming cut 5 bases from V and 7 bases from J; bases unmatched to any gene: 9. The DNA of the CDR3 is TGTGCCAGCAGCCGAACCGACAGGGGCGCTGAAAAACTGTTTTTT. This encodes CASSRTDRGAEKLFF.

The chain links TRBV7-8 to TRBJ2-4; D not resolved. V shed 0 bases and J shed 0 bases, with 6 bases lying between them. Germline V gene data show CDR1 as SGHVS and CDR2 as FQNEAQ. The CDR3 has 15 amino acids. CDR3 protein: CASSLAAPAKNIQYF. Here the CDR3 DNA reads TGTGCCAGCAGCTTAGCGGCCCCAGCCAAAAACATTCAGTACTTC.

The V call is TRBV7-9, the J call TRBJ2-5; 7 nucleotides line up with TRBD1. The length of the CDR3 is 13 residues. V lost 5 bases and J lost 5; bases outside the gene matches: 5. Germline V gives CDR1 SEHNR, CDR2 FQNEAQ (reference sequence). DNA of the CDR3: TGTGCCAGCAGCGACAGGGCCGGTGAGACCCAGTACTTC. It translates to CASSDRAGETQYF.

The chain couples TRBV14 to TRBJ2-3; no definite D call. V lost 0 bases, J lost 1 base, and 2 bases lay in between. In germline, CDR1 is SGHDN, CDR2 FVKESK. There are 13 residues in the CDR3. The CDR3, as DNA: TGTGCCAGCAGCCAAGACGGCACAGATACGCAGTATTTT. This encodes CASSQDGTDTQYF.

J is TRBJ2-4 and V is TRBV4-1; D may be TRBD1 (5 bases). The CDR3 has 17 amino acids. Germline V CDR1 and CDR2: MGHRA, YSYEKL. The germline V and J ends were trimmed by 1 base and 8 bases, with 21 bases remaining between them. The CDR3 DNA reads as TGCGCCAGCAGCCAAGGTGCCGCAGGGTCGGGTTGGGACATTCAGTACTTC. Its protein product is CASSQGAAGSGWDIQYF.

CDR3 coding DNA: TGTGCCAGCAGCCCCCGCAGCGGGAGAGTGGATGAGCAGTACTTC. Its translation is CASSPRSGRVDEQYF. This chain links TRBV7-3 with TRBJ2-7; 8 bases line up with TRBD2. Germline CDR1 SGHTA, CDR2 FQGTGA. The length of the CDR3 is 15 residues. After removal of 5 bases from V and 7 bases from J, the junction contained 13 bases not matched to a gene.

The chain links TRBV11-1 to TRBJ1-1, with 10 bases matching TRBD1. The CDR3 sequence is 14 residues long. CDR1 is SGHAT, CDR2 FQDESV, per germline (reference sequence). Germline trimming cut 5 bases from V and 11 bases from J; bases unmatched to any gene: 11. The CDR3 DNA follows: TGTGCCAGCAGCCCCCAGACAGGGGGCGTGCGTGCTTTCTTT. Its translation is CASSPQTGGVRAFF.

V usage is TRBV7-2 and J usage is TRBJ2-5; 7 bases are a match to TRBD2. The CDR3 sequence is 17 residues long. V gave up 1 base and J gave up 4 bases; unmatched junction bases: 12. Per germline, CDR1 SGHTA and CDR2 FQGNSA. Written as DNA, the CDR3 is TGTGCCAGCAGCTTAGGTCGGACGGTAGGCGGGGGAGAGACCCAGTACTTC. Its translation: CASSLGRTVGGGETQYF.

V gene TRBV7-8 combines with J gene TRBJ1-1; maybe TRBD1 (6 bases). The CDR3 runs to 14 residues. V was cut by 4 bases and J by 8 bases, with 17 bases left in between. Germline V lookup: CDR1 SGHVS, CDR2 FQNEAQ. The CDR3 sequence: CASSSANRDGEAFF. The CDR3 DNA sequence: TGTGCCAGCAGCTCAGCGAACAGGGACGGGGAAGCTTTCTTT.

The table lists this clone with a count of one. The gene calls are TRBV19 and TRBJ1-5; D possibly corresponds to TRBD1 (5 bases). Between the trimmed V and J ends, which lost 4 bases and 3 bases, there was a span of 10 bases. The length of the CDR3 is 14 residues. Germline CDR1 and CDR2: LNHDA and SQIVND (reference sequence). This CDR3 is CASSKDTHNQPQHF. The CDR3 coding sequence is TGTGCCAGTAGTAAGGACACCCACAATCAGCCCCAGCATTTT.

The chain employs TRBV28 and TRBJ1-3; D remains ambiguous. V was clipped by 9 bases and J by 0 bases, with 12 bases between them. Germline CDR1 MDHEN, CDR2 SYDVKM. The CDR3 has 14 residues. The CDR3 is CASTAGLSGNTIYF. The CDR3 region has the DNA TGTGCCAGTACTGCAGGCCTCTCTGGAAACACCATATATTTT.

The CDR3 DNA is TGTGCCAGCAGCTTAGATGGAGGAAACTCTGGAAACACCATATATTTT. Protein product: CASSLDGGNSGNTIYF. The V call is TRBV7-8, the J call TRBJ1-3; no definite D call. The CDR3 totals 16 residues. V was trimmed by 1 base and J by 0 bases, leaving 10 bases between them. Germline values: CDR1 SGHVS, CDR2 FQNEAQ.

In regard to this clone: The sample has other DNA sequences that encode this CDR3 too. This sequence joins TRBV5-1 and TRBJ2-5; a weak D match, TRBD1 (6 bases). The CDR3 totals 13 residues. V was cut by 4 bases and J by 2 bases, with 9 bases left in between. Germline V gives CDR1 SGHRS, CDR2 YFSETQ. For the CDR3, the DNA is TGCGCCAGCAGCCGACAGGTACAAGAGACCCAGTACTTC. The encoded protein is CASSRQVQETQYF.

The chain couples TRBV14 to TRBJ2-5, with a weak D call TRBD1 (6 bases). Trimming cost V 1 base and J 5 bases, with 11 bases left between them. The germline gives CDR1 SGHDN, CDR2 FVKESK. The CDR3 has 14 amino acids. The CDR3 nucleotides read TGTGCCAGCAGCCAAGGGCAGGGGTATGAGACCCAGTACTTC. This sequence encodes CASSQGQGYETQYF.

The gene calls are TRBV5-1 and TRBJ1-1; no definite D call. The V gene's germline CDR1 is SGHRS and CDR2 YFSETQ. Trimming pared 2 bases from V and 3 bases from J, leaving 14 bases between. The CDR3 length is 15 residues. The CDR3 nucleotides read TGCGCCAGCAGCTTAATTTCGCGGGGAGACACTGAAGCTTTCTTT. It is translated as CASSLISRGDTEAFF.

This rearrangement joins TRBV2 to TRBJ1-4, with 7 bases that match TRBD1. The ends lost 5 bases at V and 9 bases at J; junction bases unmatched: 9. The CDR3 runs to 14 residues. Looked up from germline, CDR1 is SNHLY and CDR2 is FYNNEI. The CDR3 nucleotides are TGTGCCAGCAGTATGAGTCGGACAGGTCAAAAACTGTTTTTT. It specifies CASSMSRTGQKLFF.

The chain combines TRBV11-2 with TRBJ2-1; 9 bases agree with TRBD1. The CDR3 extends over 16 amino acids. From germline, CDR1 is SGHAT and CDR2 FQNNGV. Germline trimming cut 2 bases from V and 4 bases from J; bases unmatched to any gene: 6. The chain's CDR3 is CASSLRTGVAYNEQFF. The DNA for the CDR3 is TGTGCCAGCAGCTTACGGACAGGGGTCGCATACAATGAGCAGTTCTTC.

This clone was observed a single time. This chain uses TRBV6-6 with TRBJ2-7; D possibly corresponds to TRBD2 (5 bases). CDR1 MNHNY and CDR2 SVGAGI come from the germline V gene (reference sequence). Trimming stripped 2 bases from V and 0 bases from J, with 14 bases between. This CDR3 has 16 residues. The CDR3 loop is CASSYARADRSYEQYF. The CDR3 region has the DNA TGTGCCAGCAGTTACGCCCGAGCGGACCGCTCCTACGAGCAGTACTTC.

The rearrangement links TRBV10-2 to TRBJ2-1; 11 nucleotides line up with TRBD2. CDR3 length equals 14 residues. The trim removed 6 bases at V and 3 bases at J, leaving 1 base unmatched. Germline V gives CDR1 WSHSY, CDR2 SAAADI. The CDR3 DNA sequence: TGCGCCAGCAGGGGGACTAGCGGCTACAATGAGCAGTTCTTC. Translated, it gives CASRGTSGYNEQFF.

The chain is built from TRBV29-1 and TRBJ2-5; possible D gene TRBD1, 5 bases. Germline CDR1 is SQVTM and CDR2 is ANQGSEA. V lost 6 bases and J 4 bases, leaving 15 bases between the germline ends. The CDR3 sequence is 13 residues long. The CDR3 is CSVGRVGRETQYF. DNA for the CDR3: TGCAGCGTAGGCAGGGTGGGTAGAGAGACCCAGTACTTC. The variable domain in full, with the rest retrieved from reference TRBV29-1 and TRBJ2-5, is SAVISQKPSRDICQRGTSLTIQCQVDSQVTMMFWYRQQPGQSLTLIATANQGSEATYESGFVIDKFPISRPNLTFSTLTVSNMSPEDSSIYLCSVGRVGRETQYFGPGTRLLVL.